This entry lists 10 T cell receptor beta chains sequenced from one sample in a study of CD8 T cells in ankylosing spondylitis. The study, taken as a whole, reports: A motif in TCR beta, a set of about eight highly homologous variants, appeared characteristic of ankylosing spondylitis blood.

No antigens are known for them. TCRdb reprocessed the 5' RACE reads via MiXCR and lists one record per CDR3 protein. The sample carries roughly 450,000 distinct CDR3 sequences, 20% to 30% recorded once. Specimen: blood, either unsorted or a sorted T cell fraction (not recorded which). These receptors were taken from a male donor with ankylosing spondylitis.

CDR3 nucleotides: TGTGCCACCAGTATACGACAGGGGAGGGTAAGTAGTGGCAATGAGCAGTTCTTC. This encodes CATSIRQGRVSSGNEQFF. The chain is built from TRBV24-1 and TRBJ2-1, with D perhaps matching TRBD1 (8 bases). Per the germline V gene, CDR1 is KGHDR and CDR2 is SFDVKD. This CDR3 contains 18 residues. V was trimmed by 6 bases and J by 6 bases, leaving 26 bases between them.

The gene calls are TRBV6-5 and TRBJ2-2; 10 bases agree with TRBD2. J lost 4 bases, V lost 0 bases, and 8 bases had no gene match. The CDR3 runs 18 residues. CDR1 and CDR2 (germline): MNHEY, SVGAGI. In DNA, the CDR3 is TGTGCCAGCAGTTACTCCTGGAAGACTAGCGGGTTCACCGGGGAGCTGTTTTTT. This codes for CASSYSWKTSGFTGELFF.

This clonotype was counted a single time. V gene TRBV12-3 or TRBV12-4 combines with J gene TRBJ2-1; 14 bases are shared with TRBD2. There are 16 residues in the CDR3. After removal of 4 bases from V and 5 bases from J, the junction contained 4 bases not matched to a gene. In nucleotides, the CDR3 is TGTGCCAGCAGTTGGACTAGCGGGAGGAGGAACAATGAGCAGTTCTTC. Encoded protein: CASSWTSGRRNNEQFF.

Here the CDR3 reads CASSQRSGWETQYF. CDR3 coding DNA: TGTGCCAGCAGCCAGAGGTCGGGTTGGGAGACCCAGTACTTC. The chain couples TRBV7-2 to TRBJ2-5, with D uncertain. The CDR3 length is 14 residues. The V end was cut by 5 bases, the J end by 5 bases, with 15 bases between. Germline assignment: CDR1 SGHTA and CDR2 FQGNSA. Filled out from reference TRBV7-2 and TRBJ2-5, the complete variable domain reads GAGVSQSPSNKVTEKGKDVELRCDPISGHTALYWYRQSLGQGLEFLIYFQGNSAPDKSGLPSDRFSAERTGGSVSTLTIQRTQQEDSAVYLCASSQRSGWETQYFGPGTRLLVL.

The gene calls are TRBV5-6 and TRBJ2-1, with no clear D. CDR1 and CDR2 from the germline V gene are SGHDT and YYEEEE. V was clipped by 6 bases and J by 6 bases, with 10 bases between them. The CDR3 spans 12 residues. In DNA form, the CDR3 reads TGTGCCAGCAACCGGTGGGGCAATGAGCAGTTCTTC. It specifies CASNRWGNEQFF.

This clonotype has only a few counts. The genes are TRBV2 and TRBJ2-2; the D gene is possibly TRBD2 (6 bases). CDR1 is SNHLY and CDR2 is FYNNEI in the germline V gene. V dropped 11 bases and J dropped 3 bases, with 22 bases sitting between them. This CDR3 has 16 amino acids. CDR3 protein: CAGGMGSSIYTGELFF. The CDR3 nucleotides read TGTGCCGGCGGGATGGGGAGCAGCATTTACACCGGGGAGCTGTTTTTT.

The rearrangement uses TRBV4-2 and TRBJ2-1; a weak D match, TRBD2 (5 bases). The CDR3 contains 18 residues. Germline CDR1 reads LGHNA; CDR2 reads YNFKEQ. Trimming pared 0 bases from V and 4 bases from J, leaving 19 bases between. CDR3 sequence reads: CASSQDPPAETPYNEQFF. The CDR3 DNA sequence: TGTGCCAGCAGCCAAGACCCCCCAGCGGAGACCCCGTACAATGAGCAGTTCTTC.

This clonotype was counted between two and nine times. The V and J genes are TRBV12-3 or TRBV12-4 and TRBJ1-2, with 12 positions matching TRBD1. Germline trimming cut 4 bases from V and 4 bases from J; bases unmatched to any gene: 4. The CDR3 has 15 amino acids. CDR3 loop: CASSSGTGGLYGYTF. Written as DNA, the CDR3 is TGTGCCAGCAGTTCCGGGACAGGGGGCCTCTATGGCTACACCTTC.

The rearrangement uses TRBV25-1 and TRBJ2-5, with 7 nucleotides matching TRBD2. The CDR3 length is 16 residues. Unmatched junction bases numbered 11, after V lost 2 bases and J lost 5 bases. Germline-derived CDR1 and CDR2 are MGHDK and SYGVNS. The CDR3 loop is CASSEEGREHVETQYF. Here the CDR3 DNA reads TGTGCCAGCAGTGAAGAGGGGCGGGAGCACGTGGAGACCCAGTACTTC.

This chain connects TRBV9 to TRBJ2-1; D not resolved. The germline V gene has CDR1 SGDLS and CDR2 YYNGEE. The CDR3 contains 13 residues. The V end was cut by 0 bases, the J end by 4 bases, with 5 bases between. CDR3 coding DNA: TGTGCCAGCAGCGTAGCTAGATACAATGAGCAGTTCTTC. Residues: CASSVARYNEQFF.